This TCR beta chain was found in a study of blood T cell repertoires in COVID-19. For the study at large: Material from acute and convalescent COVID-19 was sourced from the United States, Italy and Spain. Sources were T cells, B-cell-depleted T cells, or PBMCs; the material itself was cDNA or gDNA.

Trimming removed 1 base from V and 4 bases from J, with 5 bases in between. Germline assignment: CDR1 SGHRS and CDR2 YFSETQ. This CDR3 contains 13 residues. Here immunoSEQ multiplex PCR was the method, and the copy in TCRdb shows in-frame clones only, minus some. This sample yields hundreds of thousands of clones, of which around 87% are seen a single time; less than 2.5% belongs to the top ten. Adults between about 18 and 95 years of age took part from about 24 US areas. This chain links TRBV5-1 with TRBJ2-2; D gene ambiguous. Sequenced sample: PBMCs or T cells enriched from blood (not recorded which). This sequence originates from a man aged 35-49 years in a cohort exposed to, infected with or recovered from COVID-19 (not recorded which). The CDR3 DNA reads TGCGCCAGCAGCTTGCCCTTCACCGGGGAGCTGTTTTTT. Amino acids: CASSLPFTGELFF. Supplemented by reference TRBV5-1 and TRBJ2-2, the full variable domain reads KAGVTQTPRYLIKTRGQQVTLSCSPISGHRSVSWYQQTPGQGLQFLFEYFSETQRNKGNFPGRFSGRQFSNSRSEMNVSTLELGDSALYLCASSLPFTGELFFGEGSRLTVL.